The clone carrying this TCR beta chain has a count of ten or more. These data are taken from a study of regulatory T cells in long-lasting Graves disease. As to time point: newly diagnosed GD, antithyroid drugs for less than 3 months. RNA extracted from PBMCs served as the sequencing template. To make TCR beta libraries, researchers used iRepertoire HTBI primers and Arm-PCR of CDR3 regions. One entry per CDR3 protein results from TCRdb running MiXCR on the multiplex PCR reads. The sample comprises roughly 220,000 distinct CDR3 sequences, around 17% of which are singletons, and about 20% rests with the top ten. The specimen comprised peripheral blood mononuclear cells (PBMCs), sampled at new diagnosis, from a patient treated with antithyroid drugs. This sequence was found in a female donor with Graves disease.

CDR3 protein: CSASLADSTDTQYF. DNA for the CDR3: TGCAGTGCTAGCTTAGCGGATAGCACAGATACGCAGTATTTT. The chain employs TRBV20-1 and TRBJ2-3, with D maybe TRBD2 (6 bases). Germline CDR1 reads DFQATT; CDR2 reads SNEGSKA (reference sequence). The CDR3 loop spans 14 amino acids. Trimming stripped 3 bases from V and 0 bases from J, with 10 bases between.